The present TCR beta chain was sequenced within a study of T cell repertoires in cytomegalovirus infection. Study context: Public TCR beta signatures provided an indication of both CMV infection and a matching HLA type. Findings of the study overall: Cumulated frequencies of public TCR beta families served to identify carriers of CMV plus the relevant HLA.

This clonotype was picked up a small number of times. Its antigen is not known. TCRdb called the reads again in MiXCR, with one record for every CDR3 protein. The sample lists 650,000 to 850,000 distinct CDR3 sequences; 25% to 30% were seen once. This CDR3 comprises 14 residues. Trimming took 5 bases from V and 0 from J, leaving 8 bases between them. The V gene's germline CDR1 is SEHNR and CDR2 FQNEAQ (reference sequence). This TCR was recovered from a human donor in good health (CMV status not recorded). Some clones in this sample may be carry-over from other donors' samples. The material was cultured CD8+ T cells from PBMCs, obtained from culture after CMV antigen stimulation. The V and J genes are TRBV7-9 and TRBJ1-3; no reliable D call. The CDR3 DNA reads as TGTGCCAGCAGCGACGAGAGCTCTGGAAACACCATATATTTT. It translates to CASSDESSGNTIYF. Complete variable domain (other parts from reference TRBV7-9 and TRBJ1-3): DTGVSQNPRHKITKRGQNVTFRCDPISEHNRLYWYRQTLGQGPEFLTYFQNEAQLEKSRLLSDRFSAERPKGSFSTLEIQRTEQGDSAMYLCASSDESSGNTIYFGEGSWLTVV.